The 29 T cell receptor beta chains in this list originate from one sample, sequenced in a study of blood T cell repertoires in COVID-19. The repertoire was sequenced with immunoSEQ multiplex PCR; TCRdb's copy has only in-frame clones and lacks some. The sample shows roughly 200,000 clones, roughly 84% of them seen only once. Sequenced material: peripheral blood. The receptors shown here come from a woman aged 40 to 55 who had recovered from COVID-19.

The gene calls are TRBV4-1 and TRBJ2-3; TRBD1 agrees at 12 bases. J lost 6 bases, V lost 1 base, and 8 bases had no gene match. The CDR3 has 17 amino acids. Germline V gives CDR1 MGHRA, CDR2 YSYEKL. CDR3 DNA sequence: TGCGCCAGCAGCCAAGGGACCGGGACAGGGGGCTGGGATACGCAGTATTTT. Translating it yields CASSQGTGTGGWDTQYF.

The V gene is TRBV7-8, the J gene TRBJ2-5, with D possibly matching TRBD1 (6 bases). V was shortened by 3 bases and J by 5 bases, with 13 bases between the two germline ends. The V gene's germline CDR1 is SGHVS and CDR2 FQNEAQ. The CDR3 length is 14 residues. CDR3 nucleotide sequence: TGTGCCAGCAGCTTCACAGGGTTCGGGGAGACCCAGTACTTC. It codes for CASSFTGFGETQYF.

CDR3 sequence: CASSQGLAGVNTGELFF. CDR3 coding DNA: TGTGCCAGCAGTCAGGGACTAGCGGGAGTGAACACCGGGGAGCTGTTTTTT. The chain has TRBV6-2 or TRBV6-3 and TRBJ2-2; the match to TRBD2 covers 14 bases. The CDR3 covers 17 residues. Germline values: CDR1 MNHEY, CDR2 SVGEGT. V trimming: 5 bases; J trimming: 1 base; junction bases outside the gene matches: 3.

This clone has a single count. The genes are TRBV10-3 and TRBJ1-1; the match to TRBD1 covers 10 bases. The germline V gene has CDR1 ENHRY and CDR2 SYGVKD. V trimming: 4 bases; J trimming: 3 bases; junction bases outside the gene matches: 2. The CDR3 length is 14 residues. Written as DNA, the CDR3 is TGTGCCATCAGTGGACAGGGGGCAGACACTGAAGCTTTCTTT. Translated: CAISGQGADTEAFF.

This chain joins TRBV6-5 and TRBJ2-7; 9 bases fit TRBD1. Germline V gives CDR1 MNHEY, CDR2 SVGAGI. V shed 6 bases and J 3 bases; nucleotides not matched to a gene: 6. The CDR3 is 14 residues long. CDR3 nucleotide sequence: TGTGCCAGCAGATCCCCGGGACAGGGCTACGAGCAGTACTTC. Amino acid sequence: CASRSPGQGYEQYF.

V usage is TRBV27 and J usage is TRBJ2-1, with D possibly being TRBD2 (5 bases). Germline V gives CDR1 MNHEY, CDR2 SMNVEV (reference sequence). The V and J ends lost 3 bases and 3 bases respectively, with 12 bases between them. The CDR3 is made up of 15 amino acids. CDR3 residues: CASSFTSALYNEQFF. The DNA of the CDR3 is TGTGCCAGCAGTTTTACTAGTGCCCTCTACAATGAGCAGTTCTTC.

The chain recombines TRBV25-1 with TRBJ2-5, with 8 bases matching TRBD1. From germline, CDR1 is MGHDK and CDR2 SYGVNS. The V segment lost 3 bases and the J segment 2 bases; nucleotides outside the gene matches: 2. The CDR3 spans 14 residues. The DNA for the CDR3 is TGTGCCAGCAGTGAGGACAGGGAGCAAGAGACCCAGTACTTC. Residues: CASSEDREQETQYF. The full variable domain, in which reference TRBV25-1 and TRBJ2-5 provide the parts outside the CDR3, is EADIYQTPRYLVIGTGKKITLECSQTMGHDKMYWYQQDPGMELHLIHYSYGVNSTEKGDLSSESTVSRIRTEHFPLTLESARPSHTSQYLCASSEDREQETQYFGPGTRLLVL.

J is TRBJ2-2 and V is TRBV11-2; 9 nucleotides match TRBD1. The V gene end was trimmed by 4 bases and the J gene end by 5 bases; junction bases not matched to a gene: 5. The CDR3 consists of 15 residues. From germline, CDR1 is SGHAT and CDR2 FQNNGV. CDR3 protein: CASSWTGAETGELFF. CDR3 nucleotide sequence: TGTGCCAGCAGCTGGACAGGGGCAGAAACCGGGGAGCTGTTTTTT.

The chain is built from TRBV27 and TRBJ2-7; 9 bases align to TRBD1. The CDR3 sequence is 14 residues long. Per the germline V gene, CDR1 is MNHEY and CDR2 is SMNVEV (reference sequence). The trim removed 6 bases at V and 0 bases at J, leaving 3 bases unmatched. The DNA of the CDR3 is TGTGCCAGCAGGGGACAGGGTATCTCCTACGAGCAGTACTTC. Translating gives CASRGQGISYEQYF.

The chain recombines TRBV7-9 with TRBJ1-2; 8 bases agree with TRBD1. Germline V gene sequence: CDR1 SEHNR, CDR2 FQNEAQ (reference sequence). The CDR3 runs to 13 residues. V dropped 7 bases and J dropped 4; count of bases not matched to a gene: 5. The CDR3 is CASITDRGYGYTF. CDR3 DNA sequence: TGTGCCAGCATCACCGACAGGGGCTATGGCTACACCTTC.

This clone showed up just once. The V call is TRBV28, the J call TRBJ1-6, with 9 bases aligning to TRBD1. Germline assignment: CDR1 MDHEN and CDR2 SYDVKM. The CDR3 extends over 15 amino acids. Trimming took 6 bases from V and 7 from J; bases not matched to a gene: 7. CDR3 protein: CASSLNDRGNSPLHF. The CDR3 region has the DNA TGTGCCAGCAGCCTCAATGACAGGGGGAATTCACCCCTCCACTTT.

V and J are TRBV2 and TRBJ1-5; 10 bases agree with TRBD1. This CDR3 is 14 amino acids long. V shed 4 bases and J 5 bases; nucleotides not matched to a gene: 2. Per the germline V gene, CDR1 is SNHLY and CDR2 is FYNNEI. CDR3 in amino acids: CASSGTGGYQPQHF. CDR3 coding DNA: TGTGCCAGCAGTGGGACAGGGGGATATCAGCCCCAGCATTTT. Combining the CDR3 with reference TRBV2 and TRBJ1-5 gives the whole variable domain EPEVTQTPSHQVTQMGQEVILRCVPISNHLYFYWYRQILGQKVEFLVSFYNNEISEKSEIFDDQFSVERPDGSNFTLKIRSTKLEDSAMYFCASSGTGGYQPQHFGDGTRLSIL.

J is TRBJ2-5 and V is TRBV18; no definite D call. This CDR3 is 11 amino acids long. Germline V gives CDR1 KGHSH, CDR2 LQKENI. V lost 6 bases and J 5 bases, leaving 7 bases between the germline ends. CDR3 nucleotides: TGTGCCAGCTCCACCGAGGAGACCCAGTACTTC. This encodes CASSTEETQYF.

The chain uses TRBV6-5 and TRBJ2-6; D is undetermined. V lost 1 base and J lost 2, with 9 bases in between. This CDR3 is 16 amino acids long. The germline gives CDR1 MNHEY, CDR2 SVGAGI. CDR3 bases: TGTGCCAGCAGTTACTACAGTCTTACTGGGGCCAACGTCCTGACTTTC. This codes for CASSYYSLTGANVLTF.

The chain couples TRBV21-1 to TRBJ2-3; no DNA check was done on the table's D call, TRBD2. TRBV21-1 is designated a pseudogene. The CDR3 length is 18 residues. CDR3: CASSKNRETSGDTDTQYF. As DNA, the CDR3 is TGTGCCAGCAGCAAAAACCGGGAGACTAGCGGAGACACAGATACGCAGTATTTT.

This clone appeared a few times. The J gene is TRBJ2-2, the V gene TRBV19; unclear D gene. CDR1 and CDR2 from the germline V gene are LNHDA and SQIVND (reference sequence). This CDR3 has 15 residues. The V end lost 7 bases, the J end lost 7 bases, and 19 bases lay between the germline ends. CDR3 in DNA: TGTGCCAGTACCCCCCTCTCGCGTATTGGCGGGGAGCTGTTTTTT. Amino acid sequence: CASTPLSRIGGELFF.

This CDR3 is CASSILASGGYEQYF. DNA of the CDR3: TGTGCCAGTAGTATTCTGGCTAGTGGTGGCTACGAGCAGTACTTC. The rearrangement uses TRBV19 and TRBJ2-7; D not certain. Germline V gene lookup returns CDR1 LNHDA and CDR2 SQIVND (reference sequence). The CDR3 consists of 15 residues. Deletions cut 3 bases from V and 3 bases from J, with 15 bases between.

The chain combines TRBV7-3 with TRBJ2-3, with 9 bases lining up with TRBD2. The CDR3 runs 14 residues. CDR1 and CDR2 (germline): SGHTA, FQGTGA. After removal of 5 bases from V and 6 bases from J, the junction contained 6 bases not matched to a gene. DNA for the CDR3: TGTGCCAGCAGCACGGGACTAGCCCCGGATACGCAGTATTTT. Amino acid sequence: CASSTGLAPDTQYF.

The rearrangement uses TRBV21-1 and TRBJ2-5; TRBD2 was called by the table and not checked on the DNA. TRBV21-1 is tagged as a pseudogene. The CDR3 has 13 amino acids. DNA for the CDR3: TGTGCCAGCAGAAAGGGACTGCGGGAGACCCAGTACTTC. This translates into CASRKGLRETQYF.

The V call is TRBV19, the J call TRBJ2-7; 7 positions match TRBD2. Looked up from germline, CDR1 is LNHDA and CDR2 is SQIVND (reference sequence). Trimming cost V 5 bases and J 5 bases; bases outside gene matches: 12. The CDR3 spans 15 residues. CDR3 sequence reads: CASSPRDLGRDEQYF. CDR3 DNA sequence: TGTGCCAGTAGTCCCCGGGACCTAGGGAGGGACGAGCAGTACTTC.

V is TRBV7-2 and J is TRBJ1-2; 8 nucleotides agree with TRBD1. The V and J ends lost 2 bases and 6 bases, in that order; junction bases with no gene match: 5. The length of the CDR3 is 14 residues. Per germline, CDR1 SGHTA and CDR2 FQGNSA. As DNA, the CDR3 is TGTGCCAGCAGCTTATTACAGGGGGAGGATGGCTACACCTTC. It translates to CASSLLQGEDGYTF.

The V and J genes are TRBV2 and TRBJ2-1; D is undetermined. The CDR3 runs to 13 residues. V gave up 5 bases and J gave up 5 bases, with 10 bases separating them. Germline CDR1 and CDR2: SNHLY and FYNNEI. CDR3 bases: TGTGCCAGCAGTCGTGAAGCTAACAATGAGCAGTTCTTC. Translation: CASSREANNEQFF. Variable domain in full (rest from reference TRBV2 and TRBJ2-1): EPEVTQTPSHQVTQMGQEVILRCVPISNHLYFYWYRQILGQKVEFLVSFYNNEISEKSEIFDDQFSVERPDGSNFTLKIRSTKLEDSAMYFCASSREANNEQFFGPGTRLTVL.

This clone was seen more than once but under ten times. The V gene is TRBV4-1, the J gene TRBJ2-1; the match to TRBD1 covers 7 bases. V lost 2 bases and J lost 9; bases outside the gene matches: 1. From germline, CDR1 is MGHRA and CDR2 YSYEKL. This CDR3 contains 12 residues. CDR3 amino acids: CASSQTGAEQFF. CDR3 nucleotides: TGCGCCAGCAGCCAAACAGGGGCTGAGCAGTTCTTC.

This chain joins TRBV5-6 and TRBJ2-1; TRBD2 matches 10 bases. V lost 4 bases, J lost 8 bases, and 6 bases stayed unmatched. The CDR3 sequence is 14 residues long. CDR1 and CDR2 (germline): SGHDT, YYEEEE. CDR3 residues: CASSPPSGSYEQFF. DNA of the CDR3: TGTGCCAGCAGCCCGCCTAGCGGGAGCTATGAGCAGTTCTTC.

V and J are TRBV9 and TRBJ1-1, with D hard to call. V dropped 0 bases and J dropped 5 bases, with 5 bases sitting between them. CDR3 length: 12 residues. CDR1 is SGDLS and CDR2 is YYNGEE in the germline V gene. The CDR3 reads CASSVAVTEAFF. The DNA of the CDR3 is TGTGCCAGCAGCGTAGCAGTGACTGAAGCTTTCTTT. The full variable domain, its missing parts supplied by reference TRBV9 and TRBJ1-1, is DSGVTQTPKHLITATGQRVTLRCSPRSGDLSVYWYQQSLDQGLQFLIQYYNGEERAKGNILERFSAQQFPDLHSELNLSSLELGDSALYFCASSVAVTEAFFGQGTRLTVV.

The rearrangement uses TRBV7-7 and TRBJ2-5, with D maybe TRBD2 (6 bases). Germline lookup yields CDR1 SSHAT and CDR2 FNYEAQ (reference sequence). V was clipped by 4 bases and J by 1 base, with 10 bases between them. This CDR3 has 14 residues. CDR3 in DNA: TGTGCCAGCAGCTCAGGACTATTCCAAGAGACCCAGTACTTC. This codes for CASSSGLFQETQYF. Using reference TRBV7-7 and TRBJ2-5 for the parts outside the CDR3, the full variable domain is GAGVSQSPRYKVTKRGQDVTLRCDPISSHATLYWYQQALGQGPEFLTYFNYEAQPDKSGLPSDRFSAERPEGSISTLTIQRTEQRDSAMYRCASSSGLFQETQYFGPGTRLLVL.

This clone came up once. The chain links TRBV7-3 to TRBJ2-2; tentative D call: TRBD1 (8 bases). V shed 4 bases and J shed 3 bases, with 18 bases lying between them. There are 17 residues in the CDR3. Germline V CDR1 and CDR2: SGHTA, FQGTGA. CDR3 nucleotide sequence: TGTGCCAGCAGCTCGCACAGGGGGGGTGGTGACACCGGGGAGCTGTTTTTT. Its protein is CASSSHRGGGDTGELFF.

This clone has just one count. The chain couples TRBV6-1 to TRBJ1-3, with D perhaps TRBD1 (6 bases). In germline, CDR1 is MNHNS, CDR2 SASEGT. The CDR3 extends over 17 amino acids. V dropped 2 bases and J dropped 1 base, with 15 bases sitting between them. The CDR3 reads CASSETGHSFSGNTIYF. CDR3 in DNA: TGTGCCAGCAGTGAAACGGGACACTCGTTTTCTGGAAACACCATATATTTT.

The J gene is TRBJ2-1, the V gene TRBV11-3; D unresolved. The germline V gene has CDR1 SGHNT and CDR2 YENEEA. The CDR3 extends over 13 amino acids. V dropped 5 bases and J dropped 7 bases, with 12 bases sitting between them. The CDR3 reads CASSVNLRNEQFF. CDR3 coding DNA: TGTGCCAGCAGCGTAAATCTTAGAAATGAGCAGTTCTTC.